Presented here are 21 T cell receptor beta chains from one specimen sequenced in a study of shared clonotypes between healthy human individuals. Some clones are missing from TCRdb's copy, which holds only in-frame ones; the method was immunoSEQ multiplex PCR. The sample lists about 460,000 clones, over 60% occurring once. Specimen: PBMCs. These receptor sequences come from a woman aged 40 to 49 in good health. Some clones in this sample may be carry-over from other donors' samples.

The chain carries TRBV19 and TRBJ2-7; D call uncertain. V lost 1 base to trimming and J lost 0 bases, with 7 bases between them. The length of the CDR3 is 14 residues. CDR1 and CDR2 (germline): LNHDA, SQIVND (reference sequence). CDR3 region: CASSIGGFSYEQYF. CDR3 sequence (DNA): TGTGCCAGTAGTATAGGCGGCTTCTCCTACGAGCAGTACTTC.

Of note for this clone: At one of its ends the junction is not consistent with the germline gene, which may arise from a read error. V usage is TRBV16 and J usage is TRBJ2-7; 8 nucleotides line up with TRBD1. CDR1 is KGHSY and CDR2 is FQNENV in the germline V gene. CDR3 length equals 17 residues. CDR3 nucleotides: TGTGCCAGCAGCCAATATGGGGCAGGGGGCTCGACCTACGAGCAGTGCTTC. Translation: CASSQYGAGGSTYEQCF. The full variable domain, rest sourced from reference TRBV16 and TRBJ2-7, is GEEVAQTPKHLVRGEGQKAKLYCAPIKGHSYVFWYQQVLKNEFKFLISFQNENVFDETGMPKERFSAKCLPNSPCSLEIQATKLEDSAVYFCASSQYGAGGSTYEQCFGPGTRLTVT.

The CDR3 nucleotides are TGTGCCAGCACCCGTCCGCTAGCGAACAACCCCTACAATGAGCAGTTCTTC. This encodes CASTRPLANNPYNEQFF. The chain couples TRBV28 to TRBJ2-1; weak D call: TRBD2 (6 bases). The V gene's germline CDR1 is MDHEN and CDR2 SYDVKM. CDR3 length: 17 residues. V was cut by 7 bases and J by 2 bases, with 21 bases left in between.

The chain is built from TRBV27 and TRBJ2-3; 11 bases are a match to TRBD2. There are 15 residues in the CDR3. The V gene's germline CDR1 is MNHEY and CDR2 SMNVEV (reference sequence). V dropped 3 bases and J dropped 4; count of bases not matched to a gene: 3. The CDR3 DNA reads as TGTGCCAGCAGTTTTTTACTAGCGGGAGCAGATACGCAGTATTTT. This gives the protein CASSFLLAGADTQYF.

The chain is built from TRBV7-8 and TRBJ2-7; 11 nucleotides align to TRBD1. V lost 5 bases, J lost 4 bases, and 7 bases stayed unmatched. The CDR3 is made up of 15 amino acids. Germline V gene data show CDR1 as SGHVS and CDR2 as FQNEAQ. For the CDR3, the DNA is TGTGCCAGCAGCCCACGGACAGGGGGCGCTTACGAGCAGTACTTC. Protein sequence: CASSPRTGGAYEQYF.

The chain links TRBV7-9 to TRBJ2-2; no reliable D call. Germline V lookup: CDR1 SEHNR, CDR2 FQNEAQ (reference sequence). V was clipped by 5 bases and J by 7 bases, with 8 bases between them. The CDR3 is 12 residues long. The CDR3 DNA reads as TGTGCCAGCAGCCCCAGCAGCGGGGAGCTGTTTTTT. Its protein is CASSPSSGELFF.

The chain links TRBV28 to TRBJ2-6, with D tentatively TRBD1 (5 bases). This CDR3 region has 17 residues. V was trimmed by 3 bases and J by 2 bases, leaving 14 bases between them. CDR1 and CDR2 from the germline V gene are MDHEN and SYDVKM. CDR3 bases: TGTGCCAGCAGTTTGGTTGGACACCGACCTGGGGCCAACGTCCTGACTTTC. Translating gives CASSLVGHRPGANVLTF.

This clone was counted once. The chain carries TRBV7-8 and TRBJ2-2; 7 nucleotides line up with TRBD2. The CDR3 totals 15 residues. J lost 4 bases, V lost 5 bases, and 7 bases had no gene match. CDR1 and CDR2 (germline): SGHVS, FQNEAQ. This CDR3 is CASSLRGEGTGELFF. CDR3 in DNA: TGTGCCAGCAGCCTACGAGGGGAGGGCACCGGGGAGCTGTTTTTT.

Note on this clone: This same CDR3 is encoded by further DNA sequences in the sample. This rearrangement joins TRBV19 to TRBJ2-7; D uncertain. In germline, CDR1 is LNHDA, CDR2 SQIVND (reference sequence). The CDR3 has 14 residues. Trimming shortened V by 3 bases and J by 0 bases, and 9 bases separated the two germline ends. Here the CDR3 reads CASSIPGLSYEQYF. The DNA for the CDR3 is TGTGCCAGTAGTATTCCCGGCCTCTCCTACGAGCAGTACTTC. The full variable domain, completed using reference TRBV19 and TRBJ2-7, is DGGITQSPKYLFRKEGQNVTLSCEQNLNHDAMYWYRQDPGQGLRLIYYSQIVNDFQKGDIAEGYSVSREKKESFPLTVTSAQKNPTAFYLCASSIPGLSYEQYFGPGTRLTVT.

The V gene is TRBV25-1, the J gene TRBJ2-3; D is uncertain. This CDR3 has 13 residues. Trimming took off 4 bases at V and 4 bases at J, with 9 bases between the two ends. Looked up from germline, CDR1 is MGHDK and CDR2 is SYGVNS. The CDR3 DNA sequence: TGTGCCAGCAGTGCCCAGGATTCAGATACGCAGTATTTT. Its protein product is CASSAQDSDTQYF.

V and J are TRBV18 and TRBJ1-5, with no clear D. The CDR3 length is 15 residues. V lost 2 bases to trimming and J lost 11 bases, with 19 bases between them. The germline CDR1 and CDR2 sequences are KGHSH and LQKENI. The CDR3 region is CASSPSDVTGRAQHF. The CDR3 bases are TGTGCCAGCTCACCAAGTGACGTAACTGGTCGGGCCCAGCATTTT.

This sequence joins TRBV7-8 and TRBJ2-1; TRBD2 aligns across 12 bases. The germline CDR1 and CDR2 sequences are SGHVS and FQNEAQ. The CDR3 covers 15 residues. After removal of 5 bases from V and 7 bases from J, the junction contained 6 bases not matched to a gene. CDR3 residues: CASSATSGSMNEQFF. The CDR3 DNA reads TGTGCCAGCAGCGCGACTAGCGGGAGTATGAATGAGCAGTTCTTC.

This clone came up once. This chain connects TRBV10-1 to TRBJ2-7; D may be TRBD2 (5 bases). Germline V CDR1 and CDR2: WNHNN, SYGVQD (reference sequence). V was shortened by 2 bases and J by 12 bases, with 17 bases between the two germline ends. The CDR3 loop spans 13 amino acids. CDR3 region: CASSEPGNSGVYF. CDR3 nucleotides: TGCGCCAGCAGTGAGCCGGGAAACTCGGGTGTGTACTTC.

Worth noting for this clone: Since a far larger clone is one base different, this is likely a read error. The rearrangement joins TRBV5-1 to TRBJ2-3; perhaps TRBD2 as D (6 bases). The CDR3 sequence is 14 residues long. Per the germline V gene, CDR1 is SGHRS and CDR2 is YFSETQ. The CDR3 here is CASSDGSLTDMQYF. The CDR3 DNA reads TGCGCCAGCAGCGACGGGAGCCTGACAGATATGCAGTATTTT.

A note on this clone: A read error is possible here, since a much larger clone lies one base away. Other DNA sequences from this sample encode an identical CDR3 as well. The CDR3 protein is CASSLGLAGPSSYEQYF. In DNA form, the CDR3 reads TGTGCCAGCAGCTTGGGGCTAGCGGGACCCAGCTCCTATGAGCAGTACTTC. The gene calls are TRBV5-4 and TRBJ2-7; 9 bases match TRBD2. Germline loops: CDR1 SGHNT, CDR2 YYREEE (reference sequence). The CDR3 runs 17 residues.

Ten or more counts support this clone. The chain's CDR3 is CASSPLPTSGRSFF. CDR3 sequence (DNA): TGTGCCAGCAGCCCCCTACCCACTAGCGGGAGGAGTTTCTTC. The chain couples TRBV4-2 to TRBJ2-1; 12 nucleotides agree with TRBD2. Germline-derived CDR1 and CDR2 are LGHNA and YNFKEQ. The CDR3 length is 14 residues. V lost 4 bases to trimming and J lost 16 bases; unmatched junction nucleotides: 11.

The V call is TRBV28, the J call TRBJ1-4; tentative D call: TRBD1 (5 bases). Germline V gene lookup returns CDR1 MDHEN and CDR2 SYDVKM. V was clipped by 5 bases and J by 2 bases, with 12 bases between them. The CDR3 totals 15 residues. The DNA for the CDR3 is TGTGCCAGCAGTGGGACTGGGGGTACTAATGAAAAACTGTTTTTT. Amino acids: CASSGTGGTNEKLFF.

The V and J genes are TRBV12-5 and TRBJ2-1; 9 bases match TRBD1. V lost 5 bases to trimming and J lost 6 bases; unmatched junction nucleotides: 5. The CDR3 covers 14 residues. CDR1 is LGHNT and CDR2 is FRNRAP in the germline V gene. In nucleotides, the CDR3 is TGTGCTAGTGGTAACCGACAGGGGGGCAATGAGCAGTTCTTC. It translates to CASGNRQGGNEQFF.

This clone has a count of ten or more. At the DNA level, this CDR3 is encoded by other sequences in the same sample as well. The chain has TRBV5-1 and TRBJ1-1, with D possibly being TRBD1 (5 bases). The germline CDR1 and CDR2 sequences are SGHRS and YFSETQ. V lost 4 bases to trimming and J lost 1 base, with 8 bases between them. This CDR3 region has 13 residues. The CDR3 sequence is CASSPTGNTEAFF. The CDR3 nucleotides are TGCGCCAGCAGCCCCACAGGGAACACTGAAGCTTTCTTT.

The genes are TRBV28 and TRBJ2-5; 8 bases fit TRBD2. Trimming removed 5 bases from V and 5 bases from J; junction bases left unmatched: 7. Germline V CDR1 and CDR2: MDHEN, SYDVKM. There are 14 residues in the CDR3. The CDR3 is CASSRGGAGETQYF. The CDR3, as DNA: TGTGCCAGCAGTCGGGGGGGCGCGGGTGAGACCCAGTACTTC. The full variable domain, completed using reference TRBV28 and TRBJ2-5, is DVKVTQSSRYLVKRTGEKVFLECVQDMDHENMFWYRQDPGLGLRLIYFSYDVKMKEKGDIPEGYSVSREKKERFSLILESASTNQTSMYLCASSRGGAGETQYFGPGTRLLVL.

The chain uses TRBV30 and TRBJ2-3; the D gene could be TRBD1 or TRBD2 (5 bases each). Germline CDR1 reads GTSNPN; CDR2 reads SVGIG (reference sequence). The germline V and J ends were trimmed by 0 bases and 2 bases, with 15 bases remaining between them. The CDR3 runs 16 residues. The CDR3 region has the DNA TGTGCCTGGAGTGTTCGGGGCGGGTCGTCCACAGATACGCAGTATTTT. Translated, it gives CAWSVRGGSSTDTQYF.